This T cell receptor beta chain came from a study of identical twins. One entry per CDR3 protein results from TCRdb running MiXCR on the 5' RACE reads. The table shows some 300,000 distinct CDR3 sequences, with 10% to 15% occurring only once. The CDR3 sequence is 15 residues long. V was shortened by 2 bases and J by 0 bases, with 10 bases between the two germline ends. From germline, CDR1 is MDHEN and CDR2 SYDVKM. This clonotype was observed a handful of times. These data were likewise used in another study, on yellow fever vaccine responses in identical twins.

The sequence was collected from a woman younger than 30 in good health. Sample: CD8+ T cells sorted from blood. The rearrangement uses TRBV28 and TRBJ1-1; no clear D. This CDR3 is CASSLSVDMNTEAFF. The DNA of the CDR3 is TGTGCCAGCAGTTTAAGTGTGGATATGAACACTGAAGCTTTCTTT.